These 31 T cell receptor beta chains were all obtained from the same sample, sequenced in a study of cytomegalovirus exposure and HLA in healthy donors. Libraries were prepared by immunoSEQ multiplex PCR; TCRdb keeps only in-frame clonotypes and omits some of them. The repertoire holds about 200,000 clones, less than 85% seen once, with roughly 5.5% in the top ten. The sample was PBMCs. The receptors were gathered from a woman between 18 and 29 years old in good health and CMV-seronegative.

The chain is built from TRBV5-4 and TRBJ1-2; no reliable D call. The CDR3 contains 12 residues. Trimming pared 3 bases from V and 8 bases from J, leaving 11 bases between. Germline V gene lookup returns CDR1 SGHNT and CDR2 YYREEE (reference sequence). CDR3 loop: CASSSPPVGYTF. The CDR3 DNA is TGTGCCAGCAGCTCTCCGCCGGTCGGCTACACCTTC.

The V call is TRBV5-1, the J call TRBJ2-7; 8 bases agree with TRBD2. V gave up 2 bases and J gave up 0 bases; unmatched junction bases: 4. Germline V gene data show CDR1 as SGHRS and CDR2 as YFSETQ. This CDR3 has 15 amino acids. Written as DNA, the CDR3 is TGCGCCAGCAGCTTTGGTAGCGGGAACTCCTACGAGCAGTACTTC. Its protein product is CASSFGSGNSYEQYF.

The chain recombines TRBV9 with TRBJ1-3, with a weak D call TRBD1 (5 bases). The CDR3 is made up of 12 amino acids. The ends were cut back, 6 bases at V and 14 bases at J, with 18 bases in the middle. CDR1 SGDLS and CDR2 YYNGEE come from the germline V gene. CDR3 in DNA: TGTGCCAGCAAGGGGAAAGGTGACAGCGTATATTTT. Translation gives CASKGKGDSVYF.

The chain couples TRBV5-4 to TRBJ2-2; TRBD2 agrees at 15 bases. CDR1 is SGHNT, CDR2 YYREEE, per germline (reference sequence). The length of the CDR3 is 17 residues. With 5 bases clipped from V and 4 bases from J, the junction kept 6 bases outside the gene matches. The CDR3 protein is CASSQPGLAGGTGELFF. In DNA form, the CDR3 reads TGTGCCAGCAGTCAGCCGGGACTAGCGGGGGGCACCGGGGAGCTGTTTTTT.

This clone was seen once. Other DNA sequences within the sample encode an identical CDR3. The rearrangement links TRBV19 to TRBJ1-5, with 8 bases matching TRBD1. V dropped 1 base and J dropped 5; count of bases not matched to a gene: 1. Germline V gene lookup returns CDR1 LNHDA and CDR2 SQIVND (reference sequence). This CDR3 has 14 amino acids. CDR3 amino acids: CASSIGTGHQPQHF. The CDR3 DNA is TGTGCCAGTAGTATAGGGACAGGGCATCAGCCCCAGCATTTT. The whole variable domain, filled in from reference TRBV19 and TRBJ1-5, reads DGGITQSPKYLFRKEGQNVTLSCEQNLNHDAMYWYRQDPGQGLRLIYYSQIVNDFQKGDIAEGYSVSREKKESFPLTVTSAQKNPTAFYLCASSIGTGHQPQHFGDGTRLSIL.

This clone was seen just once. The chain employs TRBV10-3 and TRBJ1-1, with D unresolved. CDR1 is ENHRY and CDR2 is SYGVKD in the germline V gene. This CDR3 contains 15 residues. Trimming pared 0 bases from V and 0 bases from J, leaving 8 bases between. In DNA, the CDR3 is TGTGCCATCAGTGAGTCCGGGGAGATGAACACTGAAGCTTTCTTT. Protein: CAISESGEMNTEAFF.

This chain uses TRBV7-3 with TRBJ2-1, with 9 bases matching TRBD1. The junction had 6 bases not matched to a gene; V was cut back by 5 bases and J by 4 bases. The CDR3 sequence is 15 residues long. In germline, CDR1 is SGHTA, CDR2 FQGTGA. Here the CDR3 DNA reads TGTGCCAGCAGCACAAGCGGGACAGGGTACAATGAGCAGTTCTTC. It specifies CASSTSGTGYNEQFF.

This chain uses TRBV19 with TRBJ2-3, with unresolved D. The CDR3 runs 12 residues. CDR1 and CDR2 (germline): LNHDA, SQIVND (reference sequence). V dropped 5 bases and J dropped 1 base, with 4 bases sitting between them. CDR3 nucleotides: TGTGCCAGTAGTGCTCGCACAGATACGCAGTATTTT. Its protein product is CASSARTDTQYF.

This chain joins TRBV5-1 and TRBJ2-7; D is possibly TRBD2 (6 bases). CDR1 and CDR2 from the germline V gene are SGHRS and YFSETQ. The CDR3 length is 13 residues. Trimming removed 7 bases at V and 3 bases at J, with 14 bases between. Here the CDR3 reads CASSHLRGYEQYF. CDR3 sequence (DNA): TGCGCCAGCTCTCACTTGCGGGGCTACGAGCAGTACTTC.

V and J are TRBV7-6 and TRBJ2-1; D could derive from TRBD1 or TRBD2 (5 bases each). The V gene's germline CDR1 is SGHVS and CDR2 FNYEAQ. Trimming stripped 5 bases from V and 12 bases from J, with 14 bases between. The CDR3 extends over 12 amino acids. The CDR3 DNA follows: TGTGCCAGCAGCCCAGGTGGGGGTGGGCAGTTCTTC. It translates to CASSPGGGGQFF.

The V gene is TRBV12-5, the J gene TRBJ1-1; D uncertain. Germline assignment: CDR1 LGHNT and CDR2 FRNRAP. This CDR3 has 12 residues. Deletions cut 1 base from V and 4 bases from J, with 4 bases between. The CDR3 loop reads CASGLAGTEAFF. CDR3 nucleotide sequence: TGTGCTAGTGGTTTGGCCGGCACTGAAGCTTTCTTT. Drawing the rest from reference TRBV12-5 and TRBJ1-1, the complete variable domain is DARVTQTPRHKVTEMGQEVTMRCQPILGHNTVFWYRQTMMQGLELLAYFRNRAPLDDSGMPKDRFSAEMPDATLATLKIQPSEPRDSAVYFCASGLAGTEAFFGQGTRLTVV.

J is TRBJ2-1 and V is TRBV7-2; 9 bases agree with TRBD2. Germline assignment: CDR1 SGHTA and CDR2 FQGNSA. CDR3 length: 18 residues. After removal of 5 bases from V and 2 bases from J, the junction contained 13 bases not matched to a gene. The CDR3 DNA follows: TGTGCCAGCAGCCCAGGTAGCGGGGGCCGCTTACCCTACAATGAGCAGTTCTTC. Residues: CASSPGSGGRLPYNEQFF.

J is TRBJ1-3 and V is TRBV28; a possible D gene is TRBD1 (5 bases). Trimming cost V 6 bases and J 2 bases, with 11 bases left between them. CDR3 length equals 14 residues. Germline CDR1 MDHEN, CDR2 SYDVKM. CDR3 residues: CASSPPGAGNTIYF. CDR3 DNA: TGTGCCAGCAGCCCCCCGGGGGCTGGAAACACCATATATTTT. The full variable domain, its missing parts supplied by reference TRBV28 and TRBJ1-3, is DVKVTQSSRYLVKRTGEKVFLECVQDMDHENMFWYRQDPGLGLRLIYFSYDVKMKEKGDIPEGYSVSREKKERFSLILESASTNQTSMYLCASSPPGAGNTIYFGEGSWLTVV.

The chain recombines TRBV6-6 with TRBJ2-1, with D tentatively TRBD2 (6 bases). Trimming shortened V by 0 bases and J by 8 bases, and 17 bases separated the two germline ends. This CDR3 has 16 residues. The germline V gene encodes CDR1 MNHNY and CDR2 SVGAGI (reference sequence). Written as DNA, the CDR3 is TGTGCCAGCAGTTACTCGAGCTGGGGTGGGGGGTATGAGCAGTTCTTC. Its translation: CASSYSSWGGGYEQFF.

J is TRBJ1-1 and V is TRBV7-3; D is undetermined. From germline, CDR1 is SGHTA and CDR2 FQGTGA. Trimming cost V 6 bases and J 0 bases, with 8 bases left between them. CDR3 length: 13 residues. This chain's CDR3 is CASSTTVNTEAFF. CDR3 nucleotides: TGTGCCAGCAGTACTACAGTGAACACTGAAGCTTTCTTT.

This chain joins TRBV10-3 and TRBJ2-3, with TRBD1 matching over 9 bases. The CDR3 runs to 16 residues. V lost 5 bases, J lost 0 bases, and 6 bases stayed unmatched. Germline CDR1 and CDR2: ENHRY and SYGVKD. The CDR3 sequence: CAISITGGPSTDTQYF. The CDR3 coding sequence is TGTGCCATCAGTATTACAGGGGGCCCGAGCACAGATACGCAGTATTTT.

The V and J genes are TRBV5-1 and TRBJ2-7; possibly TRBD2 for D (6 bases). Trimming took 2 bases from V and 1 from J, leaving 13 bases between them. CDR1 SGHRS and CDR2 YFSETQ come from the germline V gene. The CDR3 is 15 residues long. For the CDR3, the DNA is TGCGCCAGCAGCTTAGGGTCTAGCGCGTCCTACGAGCAGTACTTC. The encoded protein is CASSLGSSASYEQYF.

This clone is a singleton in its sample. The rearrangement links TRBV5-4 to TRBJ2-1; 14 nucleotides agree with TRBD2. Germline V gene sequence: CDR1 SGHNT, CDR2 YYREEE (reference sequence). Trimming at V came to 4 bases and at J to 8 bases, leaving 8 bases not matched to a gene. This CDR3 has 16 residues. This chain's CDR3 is CASSRTSGRPRYEQFF. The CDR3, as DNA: TGTGCCAGCAGCCGGACTAGCGGGAGGCCCCGCTATGAGCAGTTCTTC.

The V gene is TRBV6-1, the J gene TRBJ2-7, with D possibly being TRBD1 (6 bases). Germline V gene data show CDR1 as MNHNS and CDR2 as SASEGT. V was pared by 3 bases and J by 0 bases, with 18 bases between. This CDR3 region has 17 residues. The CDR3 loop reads CASSEGPAGESSYEQYF. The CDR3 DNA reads TGTGCCAGCAGTGAGGGCCCAGCAGGGGAAAGCTCCTACGAGCAGTACTTC.

The CDR3 here is CASSQGTSGPNEQFF. The CDR3 bases are TGCGCCAGCAGCCAAGGGACTAGCGGTCCTAATGAGCAGTTCTTC. The chain has TRBV4-1 and TRBJ2-1; 10 positions match TRBD2. CDR3 length equals 15 residues. Unmatched junction bases numbered 4, after V lost 1 base and J lost 7 bases. Germline loops: CDR1 MGHRA, CDR2 YSYEKL.

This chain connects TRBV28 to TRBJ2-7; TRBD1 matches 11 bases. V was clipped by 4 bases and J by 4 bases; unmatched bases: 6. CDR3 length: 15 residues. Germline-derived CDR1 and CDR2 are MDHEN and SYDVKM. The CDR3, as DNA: TGTGCCAGCAGTTCCCCCGGGACAGGGGGATACGAGCAGTACTTC. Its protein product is CASSSPGTGGYEQYF. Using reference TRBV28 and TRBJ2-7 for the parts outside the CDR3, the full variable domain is DVKVTQSSRYLVKRTGEKVFLECVQDMDHENMFWYRQDPGLGLRLIYFSYDVKMKEKGDIPEGYSVSREKKERFSLILESASTNQTSMYLCASSSPGTGGYEQYFGPGTRLTVT.

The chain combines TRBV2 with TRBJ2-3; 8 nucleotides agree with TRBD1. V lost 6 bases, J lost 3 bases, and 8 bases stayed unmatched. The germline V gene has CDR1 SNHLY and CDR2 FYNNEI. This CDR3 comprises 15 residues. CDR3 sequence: CASRPDRGGTDTQYF. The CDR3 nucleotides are TGTGCCAGCAGACCTGACAGGGGAGGAACAGATACGCAGTATTTT.

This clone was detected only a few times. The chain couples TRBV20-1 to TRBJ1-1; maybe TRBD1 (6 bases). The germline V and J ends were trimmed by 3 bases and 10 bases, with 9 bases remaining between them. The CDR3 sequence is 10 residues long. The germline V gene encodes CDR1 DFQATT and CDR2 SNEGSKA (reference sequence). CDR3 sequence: CSASRGTAFF. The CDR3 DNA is TGCAGTGCTAGCAGGGGTACAGCTTTCTTT.

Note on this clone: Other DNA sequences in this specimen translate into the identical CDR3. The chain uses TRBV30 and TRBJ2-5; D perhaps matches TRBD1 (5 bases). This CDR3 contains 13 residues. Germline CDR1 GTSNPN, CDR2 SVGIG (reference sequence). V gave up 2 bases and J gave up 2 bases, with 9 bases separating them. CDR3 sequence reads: CAWSLGVQETQYF. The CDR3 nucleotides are TGTGCCTGGAGTCTAGGGGTTCAAGAGACCCAGTACTTC.

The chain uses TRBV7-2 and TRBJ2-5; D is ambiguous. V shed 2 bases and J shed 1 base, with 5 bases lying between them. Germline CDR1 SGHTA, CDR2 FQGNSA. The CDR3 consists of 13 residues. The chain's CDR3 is CASSLTPQETQYF. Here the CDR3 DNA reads TGTGCCAGCAGCTTAACTCCCCAAGAGACCCAGTACTTC.

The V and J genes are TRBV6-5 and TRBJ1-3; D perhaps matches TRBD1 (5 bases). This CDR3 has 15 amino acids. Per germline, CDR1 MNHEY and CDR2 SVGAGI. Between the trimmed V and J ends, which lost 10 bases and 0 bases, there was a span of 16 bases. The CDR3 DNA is TGTGCCACCCGGTTGGACATGAACTCTGGAAACACCATATATTTT. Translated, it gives CATRLDMNSGNTIYF.

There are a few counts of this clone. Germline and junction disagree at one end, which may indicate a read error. The CDR3 loop is CASSLAPGQVRNEKLFF. Here the CDR3 DNA reads TGTGCCAGCAGCCTAGCCCCTGGCCAGGTCCGGAATGAAAAACTGTTTTTT. This rearrangement joins TRBV7-2 to TRBJ1-4, with D uncertain. Germline loops: CDR1 SGHTA, CDR2 FQGNSA. CDR3 length: 17 amino acids.

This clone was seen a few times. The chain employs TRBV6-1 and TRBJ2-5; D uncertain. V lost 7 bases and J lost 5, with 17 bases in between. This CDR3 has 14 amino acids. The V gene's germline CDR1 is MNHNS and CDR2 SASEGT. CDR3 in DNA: TGTGCCAGCACCCCAGATCGGCGTCGGGAGACCCAGTACTTC. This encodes CASTPDRRRETQYF.

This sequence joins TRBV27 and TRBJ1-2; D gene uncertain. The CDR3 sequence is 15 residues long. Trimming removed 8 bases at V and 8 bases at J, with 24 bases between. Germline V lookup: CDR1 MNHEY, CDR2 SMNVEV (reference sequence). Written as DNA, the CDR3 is TGTGCCAGCTCAGGCCGGGCGTCAATCCGAGAGGGCTACACCTTC. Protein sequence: CASSGRASIREGYTF.

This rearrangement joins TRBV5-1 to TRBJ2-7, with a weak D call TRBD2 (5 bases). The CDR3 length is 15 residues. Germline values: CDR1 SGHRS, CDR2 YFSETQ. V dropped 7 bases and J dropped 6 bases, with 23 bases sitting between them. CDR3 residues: CASGTHTPPAGEQYF. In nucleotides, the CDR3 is TGCGCCAGCGGAACTCACACTCCGCCCGCGGGCGAGCAGTACTTC.

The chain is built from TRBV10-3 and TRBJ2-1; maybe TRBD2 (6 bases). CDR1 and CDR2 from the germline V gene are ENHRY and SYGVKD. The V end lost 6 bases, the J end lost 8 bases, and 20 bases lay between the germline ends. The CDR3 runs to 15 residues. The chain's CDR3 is CAISLRDFASDEQFF. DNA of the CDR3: TGTGCCATCAGCCTCCGGGACTTTGCTTCGGATGAGCAGTTCTTC.